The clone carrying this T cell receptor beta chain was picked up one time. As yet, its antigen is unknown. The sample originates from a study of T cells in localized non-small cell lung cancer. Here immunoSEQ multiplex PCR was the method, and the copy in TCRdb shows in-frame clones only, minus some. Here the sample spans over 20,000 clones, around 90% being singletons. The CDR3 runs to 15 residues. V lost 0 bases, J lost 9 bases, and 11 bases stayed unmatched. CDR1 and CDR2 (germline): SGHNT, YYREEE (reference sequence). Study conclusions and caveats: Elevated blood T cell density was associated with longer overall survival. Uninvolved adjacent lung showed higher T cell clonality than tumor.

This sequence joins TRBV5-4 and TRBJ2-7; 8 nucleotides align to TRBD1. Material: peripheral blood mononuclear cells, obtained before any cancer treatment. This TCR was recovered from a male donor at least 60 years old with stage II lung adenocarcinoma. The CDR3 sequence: CASSLGQGIVTGQYF. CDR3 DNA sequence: TGTGCCAGCAGCTTGGGACAGGGGATCGTTACAGGGCAGTACTTC. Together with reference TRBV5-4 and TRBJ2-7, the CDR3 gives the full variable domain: ETGVTQSPTHLIKTRGQQVTLRCSSQSGHNTVSWYQQALGQGPQFIFQYYREEENGRGNFPPRFSGLQFPNYSSELNVNALELDDSALYLCASSLGQGIVTGQYFGPGTRLTVT.